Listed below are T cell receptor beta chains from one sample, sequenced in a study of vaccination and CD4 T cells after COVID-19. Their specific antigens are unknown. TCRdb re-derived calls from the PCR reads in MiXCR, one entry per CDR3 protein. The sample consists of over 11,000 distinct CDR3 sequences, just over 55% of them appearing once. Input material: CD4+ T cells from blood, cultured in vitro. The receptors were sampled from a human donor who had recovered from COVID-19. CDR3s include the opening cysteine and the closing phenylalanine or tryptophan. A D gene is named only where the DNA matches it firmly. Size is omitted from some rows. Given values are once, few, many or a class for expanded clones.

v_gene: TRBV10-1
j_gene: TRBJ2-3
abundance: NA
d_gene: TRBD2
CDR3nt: TGCGCCAGCAGAAAAAGAGTGGGACTAGCGGGAGCAACTAGCACAGATACGCAGTATTTT
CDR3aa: CASRKRVGLAGATSTDTQYF

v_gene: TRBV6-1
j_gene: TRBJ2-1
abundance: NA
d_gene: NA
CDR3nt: TGTGCCAGCAGTGCCCGTTCTTACAATGAGCAGTTCTTC
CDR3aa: CASSARSYNEQFF

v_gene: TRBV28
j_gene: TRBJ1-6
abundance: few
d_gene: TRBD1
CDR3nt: TGTGCCAGCCGTGGTTTGACAGGGGGCTCATCACCCCTCCACTTT
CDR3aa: CASRGLTGGSSPLHF

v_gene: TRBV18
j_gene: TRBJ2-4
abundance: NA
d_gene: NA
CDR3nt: TGTGCCAGCTCACCGGCAGTAGCCAAAAACATTCAGTACTTC
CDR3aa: CASSPAVAKNIQYF

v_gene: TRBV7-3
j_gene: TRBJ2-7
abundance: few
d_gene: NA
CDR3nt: TGTGCCAGCAGCTTAACTGGCGGGACGGGATACGAGCAGTACTTC
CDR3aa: CASSLTGGTGYEQYF

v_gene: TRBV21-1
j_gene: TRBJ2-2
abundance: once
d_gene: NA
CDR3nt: TGTGCCAGCAGCTCGGGACAGGGCCCCTTCCCTACCGGGGAGCTGTTTTTT
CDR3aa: CASSSGQGPFPTGELFF

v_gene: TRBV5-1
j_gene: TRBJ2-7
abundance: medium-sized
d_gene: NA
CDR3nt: TGCGCCAGCAGCTTGGGAGGGGCCGAATACGAGCAGTACTTC
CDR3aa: CASSLGGAEYEQYF

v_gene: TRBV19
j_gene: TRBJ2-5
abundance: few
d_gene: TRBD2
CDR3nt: TGTGCCAGTAGTGGGGGGGACCAAGAGACCCAGTACTTC
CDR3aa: CASSGGDQETQYF

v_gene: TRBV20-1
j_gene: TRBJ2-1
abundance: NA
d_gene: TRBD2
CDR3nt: TGCAGTGCTAGAACTCCCGGCGGGAGCTCCTACAATGAGCAGTTCTTC
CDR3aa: CSARTPGGSSYNEQFF

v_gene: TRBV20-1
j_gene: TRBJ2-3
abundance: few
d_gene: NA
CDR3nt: TGCAGTGCAAGGGTGGCCGGAGGCACAGATACGCAGTATTTT
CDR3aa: CSARVAGGTDTQYF

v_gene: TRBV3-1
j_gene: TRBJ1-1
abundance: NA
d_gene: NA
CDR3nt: TGTGCCAGCAGCCAAACGGCGGGCACTGAAGCTTTCTTT
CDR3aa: CASSQTAGTEAFF

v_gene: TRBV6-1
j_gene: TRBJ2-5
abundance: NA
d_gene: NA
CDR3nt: TGTGCCAGCACTGAGGGACTCCAAGAGACCCAGTACTTC
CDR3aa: CASTEGLQETQYF

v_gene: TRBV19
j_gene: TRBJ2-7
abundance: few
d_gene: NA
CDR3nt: TGTGCCAGTAGTAGTACAGGGAGTTCCTACGAGCAGTACTTC
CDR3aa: CASSSTGSSYEQYF

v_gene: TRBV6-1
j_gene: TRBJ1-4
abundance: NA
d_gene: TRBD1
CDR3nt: TGTGCCAGCAGTGAAGCCCTAACAGGGGTTGGTGGAGAAAAACTGTTTTTT
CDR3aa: CASSEALTGVGGEKLFF

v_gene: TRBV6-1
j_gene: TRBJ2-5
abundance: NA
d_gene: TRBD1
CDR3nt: TGTGCCAGCAGACCGGGACAGGGAGCCTCTGGGACCCAGTACTTC
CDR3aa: CASRPGQGASGTQYF

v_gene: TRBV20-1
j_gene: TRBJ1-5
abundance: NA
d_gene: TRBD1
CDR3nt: TGCAGTGCTACAGGGGGCATAAGCAATCAGCCCCAGCATTTT
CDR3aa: CSATGGISNQPQHF

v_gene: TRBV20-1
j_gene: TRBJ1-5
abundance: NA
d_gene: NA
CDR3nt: TGCAGTGCTAGAGCCCAGAGATATAGCAATCAGCCCCAGCATTTT
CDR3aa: CSARAQRYSNQPQHF

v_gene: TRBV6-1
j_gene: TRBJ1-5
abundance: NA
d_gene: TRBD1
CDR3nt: TGTGCCAGCAACTCTGGACAGGTCAATCAGCCCCAGCATTTT
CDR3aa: CASNSGQVNQPQHF

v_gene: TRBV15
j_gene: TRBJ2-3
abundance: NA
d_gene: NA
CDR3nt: TGTGCCACCAGCAGAGATCGGATGCAGGGGAGTGGAGATACGCAGTATTTT
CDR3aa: CATSRDRMQGSGDTQYF

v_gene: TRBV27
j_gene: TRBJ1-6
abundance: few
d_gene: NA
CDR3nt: TGTGCCAGCAGAGGGGGGGGTAGCTCCTATAATTCACCCCTCCACTTT
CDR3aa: CASRGGGSSYNSPLHF

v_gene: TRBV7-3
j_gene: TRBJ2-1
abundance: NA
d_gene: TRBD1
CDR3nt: TGTGCCAGCAGCTCCGGGACAGCCCTCTACAATGAGCAGTTCTTC
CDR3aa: CASSSGTALYNEQFF

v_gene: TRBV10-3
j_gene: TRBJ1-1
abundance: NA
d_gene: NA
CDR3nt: TGTGCCATACGGGGCCGTCTGAACACTGAAGCTTTCTTT
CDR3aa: CAIRGRLNTEAFF

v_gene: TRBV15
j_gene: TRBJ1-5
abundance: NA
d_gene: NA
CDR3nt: TGTGCCACCAGCAAGACCCCGGCCGGGCAGCCCCAGCATTTT
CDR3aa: CATSKTPAGQPQHF

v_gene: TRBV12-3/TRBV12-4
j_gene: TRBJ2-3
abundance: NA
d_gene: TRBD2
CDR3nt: TGTGCCAGCAGTCCCCTTAGCGGGGGGGCCACAGATACGCAGTATTTT
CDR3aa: CASSPLSGGATDTQYF

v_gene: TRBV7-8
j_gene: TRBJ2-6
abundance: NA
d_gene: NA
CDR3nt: TGTGCCAGCAGCTTATTCCGGCCCCTTGGGGCCAACGTCCTGACTTTC
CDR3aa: CASSLFRPLGANVLTF

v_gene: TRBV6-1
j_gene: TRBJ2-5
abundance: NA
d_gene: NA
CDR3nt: TGTGCCAGCAGTGAACTGGGAGAGACCCAGTACTTC
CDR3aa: CASSELGETQYF

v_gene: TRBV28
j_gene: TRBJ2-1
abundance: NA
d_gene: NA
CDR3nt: TGTGCCATCTATGACAGGAGCAATGAGCAGTTCTTC
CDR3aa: CAIYDRSNEQFF

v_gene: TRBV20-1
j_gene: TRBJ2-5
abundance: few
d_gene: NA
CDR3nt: TGCAGTGCTGAACACATCCAAGAGACCCAGTACTTC
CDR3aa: CSAEHIQETQYF

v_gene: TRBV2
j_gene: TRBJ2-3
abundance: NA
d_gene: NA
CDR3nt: TGTGCCAGCAGTTACGGGCCCGGGGATACGCAGTATTTT
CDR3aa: CASSYGPGDTQYF

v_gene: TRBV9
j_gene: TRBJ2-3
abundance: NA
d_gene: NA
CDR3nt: TGTGCCAGCAGCGTAGTATACAGCACAGATACGCAGTATTTT
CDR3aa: CASSVVYSTDTQYF

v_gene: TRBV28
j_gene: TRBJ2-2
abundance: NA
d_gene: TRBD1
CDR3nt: TGTGCCAGCACCGGACAGGGGGAGAGCACCGGGGAGCTGTTTTTT
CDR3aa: CASTGQGESTGELFF

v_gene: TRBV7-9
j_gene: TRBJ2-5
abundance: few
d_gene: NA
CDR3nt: TGTGCCAGCAGGGATAGAACAGGTTCCGGGGAGACCCAGTACTTC
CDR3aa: CASRDRTGSGETQYF

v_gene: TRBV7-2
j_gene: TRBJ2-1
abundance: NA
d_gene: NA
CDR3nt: TGTGCCAGCAGCTCGGCCAGGGGTAATGAGCAGTTCTTC
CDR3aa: CASSSARGNEQFF

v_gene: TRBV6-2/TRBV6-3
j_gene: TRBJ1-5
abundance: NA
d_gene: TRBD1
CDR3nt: TGTGCCAGCAGGCCGACAGGGGGGATCAATCAGCCCCAGCATTTT
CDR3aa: CASRPTGGINQPQHF

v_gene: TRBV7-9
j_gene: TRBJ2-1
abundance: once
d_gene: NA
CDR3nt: TGTGCCAGCAGCTCATCTCTTAGGAGCTCCTACAATGAGCAGTTCTTC
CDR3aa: CASSSSLRSSYNEQFF

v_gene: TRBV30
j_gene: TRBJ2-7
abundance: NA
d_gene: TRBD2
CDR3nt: TGTGTCTGGAGTGAAGGGCGGGAGCCCTACGAGCAGTACTTC
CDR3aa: CVWSEGREPYEQYF

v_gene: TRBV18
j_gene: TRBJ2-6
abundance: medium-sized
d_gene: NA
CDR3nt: TGTGCCAGCTCGGAAACAGCTTCTGGGGCCAACGTCCTGACTTTC
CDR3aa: CASSETASGANVLTF

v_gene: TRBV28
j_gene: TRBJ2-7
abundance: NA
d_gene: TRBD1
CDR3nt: TGTGCCAGCAGTTCTCCGGGACAGGGGACCCACGAGCAGTACTTC
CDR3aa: CASSSPGQGTHEQYF

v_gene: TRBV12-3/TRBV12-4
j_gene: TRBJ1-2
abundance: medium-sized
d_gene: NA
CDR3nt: TGTGCCAGCCACCCGGGGGGAGGGGGCTATGGCTACACCTTC
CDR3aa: CASHPGGGGYGYTF

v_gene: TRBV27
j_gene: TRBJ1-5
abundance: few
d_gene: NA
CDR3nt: TGTGCCAGCACTATTTCGGAAGGGGAGTTTGGCAATCAGCCCCAGCATTTT
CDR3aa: CASTISEGEFGNQPQHF

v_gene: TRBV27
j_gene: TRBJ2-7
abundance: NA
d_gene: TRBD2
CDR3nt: TGTGCCAGCAGTGGACTAGCGGGTGCCTACGAGCAGTACTTC
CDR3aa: CASSGLAGAYEQYF

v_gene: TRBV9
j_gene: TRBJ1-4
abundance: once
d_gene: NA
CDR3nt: TGTGCCAGCAGCGCCACATCGGGACGGGAAAAACTGTTTTTT
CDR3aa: CASSATSGREKLFF

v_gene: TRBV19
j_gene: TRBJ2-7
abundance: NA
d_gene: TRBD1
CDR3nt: TGTGCCAGTAGTGCAATGACAGGGTCACCCTACGAGCAGTACTTC
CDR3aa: CASSAMTGSPYEQYF

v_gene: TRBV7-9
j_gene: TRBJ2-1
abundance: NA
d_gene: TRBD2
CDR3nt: TGTGCCAGCAGCGGACGGTGGACTAGCGGGAGCAAGAGGCAGTTCTTC
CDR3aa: CASSGRWTSGSKRQFF

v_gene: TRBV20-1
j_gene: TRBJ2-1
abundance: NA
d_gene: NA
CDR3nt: TGCAGTGCTAGAGCAGTCCTCAAGACGGACAGTTACAATGAGCAGTTCTTC
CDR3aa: CSARAVLKTDSYNEQFF